Listed below are T cell receptor beta chains from one sample, sequenced in a study of OX40 agonist ivuxolimab in advanced cancers. Measured with immunoSEQ multiplex PCR; TCRdb has only the in-frame clones, and not every one. Of about 76,000 clones in the sample, 85% to 90% are singletons; the top ten hold approximately 12%. The sequenced sample was CD4+ or CD8+ T cells sorted from blood, obtained in a trial of the OX40 agonist ivuxolimab. Source of these receptors: an adult with an advanced solid tumor such as melanoma, head and neck, liver or kidney cancer. Each CDR3 is given with its conserved first and last residue. Each record gives: J gene, D gene, clone size, V gene, CDR3 DNA, CDR3 protein. A D gene is named only where the DNA matches it firmly. Size is omitted from some rows. Given values are once, few, many or a class for expanded clones.

TRBJ2-1 NA NA TRBV21-1 TGTGCCAGCAGCCCAGGGGCAATTAGTCTTTCCTACAATGAGCAGTTCTTC CASSPGAISLSYNEQFF
TRBJ2-2 NA NA TRBV7-3 TGTGCCAGCAGCCCAGACTCCGGTAACACCGGGGAGCTGTTTTTT CASSPDSGNTGELFF
TRBJ1-5 NA NA TRBV5-5 TGTGCCAGCAGCTTGCAAGGATCCGGTCAGCCCCAGCATTTT CASSLQGSGQPQHF
TRBJ2-3 NA NA TRBV23-1 TGCGCCAGCAGTCAATCTAATGAGGGGACAGATACGCAGTATTTT CASSQSNEGTDTQYF
TRBJ2-7 TRBD2 NA TRBV7-8 TGTGCCAGCAGCTTAGTAAGCGGGAGGGCCGAGCAGTACTTC CASSLVSGRAEQYF
TRBJ2-3 NA NA TRBV18 TGTGCCAGCTCACCACCATACGCAGATACGCAGTATTTT CASSPPYADTQYF
TRBJ1-3 NA NA TRBV19 TGTGCCAGTAGTATCCCCCGGGAAAGAAACACCATATATTTT CASSIPRERNTIYF
TRBJ2-7 NA NA TRBV10-3 TGTGCCATCAGTGAAGGAGGAAGCTCCTACGAGCAGTACTTC CAISEGGSSYEQYF
TRBJ2-3 TRBD2 NA TRBV7-8 TGTGCCAGCATACCCGGTCGTGTAGGGACTAGCGGAAGCACAGATACGCAGTATTTT CASIPGRVGTSGSTDTQYF
TRBJ2-2 TRBD1 NA TRBV6-5 TGTGCCAGCAGTTACTCCGGGACAGGCACCGGGGAGCTGTTTTTT CASSYSGTGTGELFF
TRBJ2-5 NA NA TRBV27 TGTGCCAGCAGTTTTGCTAGTCCTTTATTGGAGACCCAGTACTTC CASSFASPLLETQYF
TRBJ1-5 NA NA TRBV21-1 TGTGCCACCACCTCTGGACAGAATAGCAATCAGCCCCAGCATTTT CATTSGQNSNQPQHF
TRBJ1-4 NA NA TRBV7-8 TGTGCCACCGGGGCGTGGGGCTCTACTAATGAAAAACTGTTTTTT CATGAWGSTNEKLFF
TRBJ2-2 NA NA TRBV11-3 TGTGCCAGCAGCCTATCGGGGGATACCGGGGAGCTGTTTTTT CASSLSGDTGELFF
TRBJ2-7 TRBD1 NA TRBV11-2 TGTGCCAGCAGCTTAGCCGGGACAGGGGGCTACGAGCAGTACTTC CASSLAGTGGYEQYF
TRBJ2-2 NA NA TRBV25-1 TGTGCCAGCAGTGATCGATACAGCCCTTGGCTGTTTTTT CASSDRYSPWLFF
TRBJ1-2 NA few TRBV28 TGTGCCAGCAGTTTAAGTCCGAACCTAGTATACACCTTC CASSLSPNLVYTF
TRBJ2-7 TRBD2 NA TRBV15 TGTGCCACCAGCAGAGATTACGGACTAGCGGGTGGCGAGCAGTACTTC CATSRDYGLAGGEQYF
TRBJ2-2 TRBD2 NA TRBV5-1 TGCGCCAGCAGCCCAGGACTAGCGGCGAACACCGGGGAGCTGTTTTTT CASSPGLAANTGELFF
TRBJ2-7 NA NA TRBV4-1 TGCGCCAGCAGCCTTTCTAGGGGGGACTCCTACGAGCAGTACTTC CASSLSRGDSYEQYF
TRBJ2-2 TRBD1 NA TRBV7-9 TGTGCCAGCACTCCCCCATTGACAGGGAACGCGAACACCGGGGAGCTGTTTTTT CASTPPLTGNANTGELFF
TRBJ1-1 NA NA TRBV6-1 TGTGCCAGCAGAACCCAAATTCGGGCTTTCTTT CASRTQIRAFF
TRBJ2-3 TRBD2 NA TRBV9 TGTGCCAGCAGCGTGGGGCTAGCGGGAGGTGATTGGGCAGATACGCAGTATTTT CASSVGLAGGDWADTQYF
TRBJ2-3 NA NA TRBV27 TGTGCCAGCATGAAGACAGATACGCAGTATTTT CASMKTDTQYF
TRBJ1-5 NA NA TRBV2 TGTGCCAGCAGTCGACGACAAGGAGGGTATAGCAATCAGCCCCAGCATTTT CASSRRQGGYSNQPQHF
TRBJ2-5 NA once TRBV7-2 TGTGCCAGCAGCCCAAAAGAGACCCAGTACTTC CASSPKETQYF
TRBJ2-3 TRBD2 NA TRBV19 TGTGCCAGTAGTATGGGTAGCGGGAGGGCCTCGGCAGATACGCAGTATTTT CASSMGSGRASADTQYF
TRBJ2-7 TRBD2 NA TRBV29-1 TGCAGCGTTAATCTAGCGGGAGCCACTAGCTCCTACGAGCAGTACTTC CSVNLAGATSSYEQYF
TRBJ2-1 TRBD2 NA TRBV7-8 TGTGCCAGCAGCTTAGTCGGGGGAGGGACCTACAATGAGCAGTTCTTC CASSLVGGGTYNEQFF
TRBJ2-1 TRBD1 NA TRBV9 TGTGCCAGCAGCGTAGGGTGGGACAGGGTCAGCAATGAGCAGTTCTTC CASSVGWDRVSNEQFF
TRBJ1-2 NA once TRBV27 TGTGCCAGCAGTTTCCGAGACAACTACTATGGCTACACCTTC CASSFRDNYYGYTF